Following are 9 T cell receptor beta chains from one sample sequenced in a study of T-cell memory formation after mild COVID-19. A single record per CDR3 protein comes from TCRdb applying MiXCR to the 5' RACE reads. The sample lists around 100,000 distinct CDR3 sequences, 22% occurring once. The sequenced sample consisted of PBMCs or a T cell subset sorted from them (not recorded which). The receptors originated from a man aged 18 to 30 who had mild COVID-19 (a few samples of this study predate the infection). Cell type and time point are not known.

The chain uses TRBV7-9 and TRBJ2-3; unclear D gene. This CDR3 has 16 residues. The germline V and J ends were trimmed by 0 bases and 2 bases, with 12 bases remaining between them. The germline V gene encodes CDR1 SEHNR and CDR2 FQNEAQ (reference sequence). CDR3: CASSLARFRYTDTQYF. DNA of the CDR3: TGTGCCAGCAGCTTAGCGCGGTTCCGATACACAGATACGCAGTATTTT. Complete variable domain (other parts from reference TRBV7-9 and TRBJ2-3): DTGVSQNPRHKITKRGQNVTFRCDPISEHNRLYWYRQTLGQGPEFLTYFQNEAQLEKSRLLSDRFSAERPKGSFSTLEIQRTEQGDSAMYLCASSLARFRYTDTQYFGPGTRLTVL.

The table lists this clonotype with a few counts. The chain is built from TRBV6-2 or TRBV6-3 and TRBJ2-5; possibly TRBD2 for D (5 bases). The CDR3 has 14 amino acids. Germline V gene lookup returns CDR1 MNHEY and CDR2 SVGEGT. The ends were cut back, 5 bases at V and 1 base at J, with 11 bases in the middle. The CDR3 spells CASSPRETQETQYF. DNA of the CDR3: TGTGCCAGCAGTCCTAGGGAGACCCAAGAGACCCAGTACTTC.

The J gene is TRBJ2-7, the V gene TRBV20-1; D remains unclear. With 0 bases removed from V and 4 bases from J, the gap between germline ends came to 10 bases. This CDR3 has 13 amino acids. Germline V gives CDR1 DFQATT, CDR2 SNEGSKA (reference sequence). In nucleotides, the CDR3 is TGCAGTGCTAGAGATCCCCATTTGTACGAGCAGTACTTC. It specifies CSARDPHLYEQYF.

V and J are TRBV12-3 or TRBV12-4 and TRBJ1-3, with D tentatively TRBD1 (6 bases). V was pared by 1 base and J by 3 bases, with 10 bases between. The CDR3 is made up of 15 amino acids. CDR3 nucleotide sequence: TGTGCCAGCAGTTTAGAGGGACATGGTGGAAACACCATATATTTT. Translation gives CASSLEGHGGNTIYF.

This clonotype occurred a few times. DNA of the CDR3: TGCAGCGTTGGCGGGACGGTAGCGGGCAATGAGCAGTTCTTC. As protein: CSVGGTVAGNEQFF. The chain couples TRBV29-1 to TRBJ2-1, with TRBD2 matching 7 bases. Per the germline V gene, CDR1 is SQVTM and CDR2 is ANQGSEA. This CDR3 has 14 amino acids. Trimming cost V 4 bases and J 6 bases; bases outside gene matches: 9.

This clonotype was counted between two and nine times. This chain joins TRBV19 and TRBJ2-5; D gene uncertain. CDR1 LNHDA and CDR2 SQIVND come from the germline V gene (reference sequence). V was clipped by 1 base and J by 4 bases, with 13 bases between them. The CDR3 has 15 amino acids. CDR3 loop: CASSIVRRTGETQYF. The CDR3 bases are TGTGCCAGTAGTATAGTTAGGAGAACGGGAGAGACCCAGTACTTC.

This chain uses TRBV5-4 with TRBJ1-4, with D possibly matching TRBD1 (5 bases). Trimming removed 3 bases at V and 6 bases at J, with 18 bases between. The CDR3 covers 16 residues. CDR1 is SGHNT, CDR2 YYREEE, per germline (reference sequence). The CDR3 DNA is TGTGCCAGCAGCTCCCTGCAGGACACCGGCGATGAAAAACTGTTTTTT. Protein sequence: CASSSLQDTGDEKLFF.

The CDR3 sequence is CASSLRTGTGYGYTF. As DNA, the CDR3 is TGTGCCAGCAGTCTCCGGACAGGGACTGGCTATGGCTACACCTTC. The chain combines TRBV6-1 with TRBJ1-2; TRBD1 matches 8 bases. Germline V gives CDR1 MNHNS, CDR2 SASEGT. The CDR3 length is 15 residues. The V and J ends lost 5 bases and 4 bases, in that order; junction bases with no gene match: 9.

The V gene is TRBV29-1, the J gene TRBJ2-3, with D perhaps matching TRBD1 (5 bases). V was cut by 7 bases and J by 3 bases, with 8 bases left in between. Germline assignment: CDR1 SQVTM and CDR2 ANQGSEA. This CDR3 contains 11 residues. The CDR3 sequence is CSAQETDTQYF. In DNA, the CDR3 is TGCAGCGCACAGGAGACAGATACGCAGTATTTT.